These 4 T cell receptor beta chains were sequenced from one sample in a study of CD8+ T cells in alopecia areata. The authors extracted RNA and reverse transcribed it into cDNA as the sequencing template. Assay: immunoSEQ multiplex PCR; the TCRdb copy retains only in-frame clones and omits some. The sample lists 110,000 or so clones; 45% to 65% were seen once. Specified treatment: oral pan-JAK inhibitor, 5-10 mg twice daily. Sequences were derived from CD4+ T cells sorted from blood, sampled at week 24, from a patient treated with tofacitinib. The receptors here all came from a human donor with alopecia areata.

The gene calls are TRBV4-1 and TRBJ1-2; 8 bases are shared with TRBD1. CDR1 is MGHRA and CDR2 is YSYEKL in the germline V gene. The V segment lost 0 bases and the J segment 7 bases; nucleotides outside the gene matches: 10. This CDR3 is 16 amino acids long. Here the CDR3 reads CASSQDRAGGASGYTF. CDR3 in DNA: TGCGCCAGCAGCCAAGATAGGGCAGGGGGCGCGAGTGGCTACACCTTC.

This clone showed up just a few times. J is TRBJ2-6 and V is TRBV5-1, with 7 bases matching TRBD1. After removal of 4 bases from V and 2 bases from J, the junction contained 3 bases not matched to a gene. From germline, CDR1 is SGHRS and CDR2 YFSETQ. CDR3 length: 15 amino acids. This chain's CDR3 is CASSIQGTGANVLTF. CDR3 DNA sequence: TGCGCCAGCAGCATACAGGGGACTGGGGCCAACGTCCTGACTTTC.

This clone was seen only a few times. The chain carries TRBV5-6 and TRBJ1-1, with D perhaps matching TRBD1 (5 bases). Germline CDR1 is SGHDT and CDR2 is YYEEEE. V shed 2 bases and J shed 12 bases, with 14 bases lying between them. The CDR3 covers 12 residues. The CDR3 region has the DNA TGTGCCAGCAGCTTACCCGCAGGGAAAACTTTCTTT. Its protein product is CASSLPAGKTFF.

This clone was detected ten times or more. CDR3 coding DNA: TGTGCCAGTAGCCGCGGACCCTCCTACGAGCAGTACTTC. Translated: CASSRGPSYEQYF. The chain carries TRBV19 and TRBJ2-7; D call uncertain. Germline values: CDR1 LNHDA, CDR2 SQIVND (reference sequence). Trimming took off 6 bases at V and 0 bases at J, with 9 bases between the two ends. The CDR3 contains 13 residues.